This T cell receptor beta chain was sequenced in a study of response to subunit inactivated influenza vaccine. This clonotype was counted only a few times. Its target is not known. Points from the study as a whole: Authors suggested each seasonal influenza vaccination recruits few new T cells.

One entry per CDR3 protein, called by TCRdb with MiXCR from the RT-PCR reads. The table lists 560,000 or so distinct CDR3 sequences, under 9% of them singletons. The sequencing here drew on PBMCs from blood, taken less than 25 months after vaccination. The clonotype comes from a man aged 50 to 69 who received an inactivated influenza vaccine.

This chain's CDR3 is CASSLFDRDVYEQYF. The DNA of the CDR3 is TGTGCCAGCAGTCTGTTTGACAGGGACGTCTACGAGCAGTACTTC. The chain recombines TRBV28 with TRBJ2-7; 7 nucleotides align to TRBD1. Germline V gives CDR1 MDHEN, CDR2 SYDVKM. The CDR3 spans 15 residues. Trimming at V came to 5 bases and at J to 3 bases, leaving 10 bases not matched to a gene.